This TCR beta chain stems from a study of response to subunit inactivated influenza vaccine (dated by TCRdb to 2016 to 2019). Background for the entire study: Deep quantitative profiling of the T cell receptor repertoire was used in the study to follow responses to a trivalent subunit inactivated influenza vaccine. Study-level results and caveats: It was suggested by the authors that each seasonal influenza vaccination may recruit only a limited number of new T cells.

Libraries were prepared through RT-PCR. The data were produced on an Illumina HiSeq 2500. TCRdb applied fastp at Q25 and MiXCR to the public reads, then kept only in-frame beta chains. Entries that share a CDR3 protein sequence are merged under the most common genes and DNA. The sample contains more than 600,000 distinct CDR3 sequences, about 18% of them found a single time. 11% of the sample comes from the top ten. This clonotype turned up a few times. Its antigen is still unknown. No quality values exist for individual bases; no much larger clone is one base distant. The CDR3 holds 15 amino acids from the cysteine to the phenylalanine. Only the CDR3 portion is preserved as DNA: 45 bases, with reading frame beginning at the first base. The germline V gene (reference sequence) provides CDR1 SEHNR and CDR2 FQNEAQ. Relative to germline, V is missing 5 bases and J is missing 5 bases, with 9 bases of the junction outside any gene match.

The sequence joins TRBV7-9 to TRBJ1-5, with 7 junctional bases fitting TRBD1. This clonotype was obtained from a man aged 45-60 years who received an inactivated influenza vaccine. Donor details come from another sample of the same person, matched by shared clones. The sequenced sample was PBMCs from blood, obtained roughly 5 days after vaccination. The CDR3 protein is CASSPRGQGDQPQHF. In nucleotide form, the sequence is TGTGCCAGCAGCCCCAGAGGGCAGGGGGATCAGCCCCAGCATTTT.